The rows below give T cell receptor beta chains drawn from one sample of a study of blood T cell repertoires in COVID-19. Measured with immunoSEQ multiplex PCR; TCRdb has only the in-frame clones, and not every one. The sample consists of about 95,000 clones, 84% of them appearing once. Input material: peripheral blood. All receptors come from a human donor in a cohort sampled during active COVID-19. CDR3s include the opening cysteine and the closing phenylalanine or tryptophan. Each record gives: CDR3 protein, CDR3 DNA, V gene, clone size, D gene, J gene. D genes are given only for firm matches. Part of the rows lack a size; the others show once, few, many or a class for expanded clones.

CASSLVPTGNTEAFF,TGTGCCAGCAGCTTGGTCCCGACGGGGAACACTGAAGCTTTCTTT,TRBV5-6,-,-,TRBJ1-1
CASTSRQYTTNEKLFF,TGTGCCAGCACCTCTCGACAGTACACAACTAATGAAAAACTGTTTTTT,TRBV2,few,-,TRBJ1-4
CASSLAGSSYNEQFF,TGTGCCAGCAGCTTAGCGGGAAGCTCCTACAATGAGCAGTTCTTC,TRBV5-4,-,TRBD2,TRBJ2-1
CASSSTPEAFF,TGTGCCAGCAGTTCCACTCCGGAAGCTTTCTTT,TRBV6-6,-,-,TRBJ1-1
CASSGEAGTGIVNQPQHF,TGTGCCAGCAGTGGAGAAGCCGGGACAGGGATCGTCAATCAGCCCCAGCATTTT,TRBV25-1,once,TRBD1,TRBJ1-5
CASSQGGYGFTDTQYF,TGCGCCAGCAGCCAGGGAGGGTATGGGTTCACAGATACGCAGTATTTT,TRBV4-3,few,TRBD2,TRBJ2-3
CASSLATGSSYEQYF,TGTGCCAGCAGCTTGGCGACAGGGAGCTCCTACGAGCAGTACTTC,TRBV5-5,-,TRBD1,TRBJ2-7
CASSFLSGRQFF,TGTGCCAGCAGTTTCCTCAGCGGGAGGCAGTTCTTC,TRBV12-3/TRBV12-4,-,TRBD2,TRBJ2-1
CAIESAPGYGYTF,TGTGCCATCGAGAGCGCCCCCGGCTATGGCTACACCTTC,TRBV10-3,-,-,TRBJ1-2
CASSYGGITDTQYF,TGTGCCAGCAGTTACGGGGGGATCACAGATACGCAGTATTTT,TRBV6-6,-,-,TRBJ2-3
CASSNLGGTEAFF,TGTGCCAGCAGCAATCTTGGGGGGACTGAAGCTTTCTTT,TRBV7-2,-,-,TRBJ1-1
CASSYSGRTGGFSNQPQHF,TGTGCCAGCAGTTACTCGGGGCGGACAGGGGGTTTTAGCAATCAGCCCCAGCATTTT,TRBV6-2/TRBV6-3,few,TRBD1,TRBJ1-5
CATSRDRLYF,TGTGCCACCAGCAGAGATAGACTTTATTTT,TRBV15,-,-,TRBJ2-3
CASTEAGYSGNTIYF,TGTGCCAGCACTGAGGCGGGGTACTCTGGAAACACCATATATTTT,TRBV6-1,-,-,TRBJ1-3
CASSLSTGNGYTF,TGTGCCAGCAGCCTTTCTACAGGGAACGGCTACACCTTC,TRBV5-6,-,-,TRBJ1-2
CAIGDSPTEAFF,TGTGCCATCGGGGACAGTCCCACTGAAGCTTTCTTT,TRBV10-3,-,TRBD1,TRBJ1-1
CASSSVTDTQYF,TGTGCCAGCAGTTCAGTCACAGATACGCAGTATTTT,TRBV27,-,-,TRBJ2-3
CASSLTPTNYGYTF,TGTGCCAGCAGCTTAACACCGACTAACTATGGCTACACCTTC,TRBV7-9,-,-,TRBJ1-2
CASSQLSDRDTGELFF,TGTGCCAGCAGCCAATTAAGCGACAGGGACACCGGGGAGCTGTTTTTT,TRBV4-2,-,TRBD1,TRBJ2-2
CASSPQSGGITEQYF,TGTGCCAGCAGCCCCCAGAGCGGGGGAATTACCGAGCAGTACTTC,TRBV3-1/TRBV3-2,-,TRBD2,TRBJ2-7
CASRGLVDAGELFF,TGCGCCAGCAGAGGACTAGTCGACGCCGGGGAGCTGTTTTTT,TRBV4-3,-,TRBD2,TRBJ2-2
CASSIDRGQAKTQYF,TGTGCCAGCAGCATAGACAGGGGGCAGGCGAAGACCCAGTACTTC,TRBV7-2,few,TRBD1,TRBJ2-5
CASSSNRGMNTEAFF,TGTGCCAGCAGCTCCAACCGAGGGATGAACACTGAAGCTTTCTTT,TRBV11-1,-,-,TRBJ1-1
CASSSRLAGTGELFF,TGTGCCAGCAGCTCACGACTAGCGGGGACCGGGGAGCTGTTTTTT,TRBV7-8,few,TRBD2,TRBJ2-2
CASSQEGTRSYEQYF,TGCGCCAGCAGCCAAGAGGGGACTAGGTCTTACGAGCAGTACTTC,TRBV4-1,few,TRBD2,TRBJ2-7
CASSLFGTEAFF,TGTGCCAGCAGCCTATTCGGCACTGAAGCTTTCTTT,TRBV3-1/TRBV3-2,-,-,TRBJ1-1
CASTPVSSTGEQYF,TGTGCCAGCACCCCCGTTTCGTCTACGGGGGAGCAGTACTTC,TRBV6-5,-,-,TRBJ2-7
CASSSNTLLAGNTIYF,TGCGCCAGCAGCTCTAATACTCTGTTGGCTGGAAACACCATATATTTT,TRBV5-1,-,-,TRBJ1-3
CASSFSTGISSDTQYF,TGTGCCAGCAGCTTTTCGACAGGGATCAGTTCAGATACGCAGTATTTT,TRBV11-3,-,TRBD1,TRBJ2-3
CATSRDLVIAGGAKNIQYF,TGTGCCACCAGCAGAGATTTGGTCATAGCGGGAGGGGCCAAAAACATTCAGTACTTC,TRBV15,-,TRBD2,TRBJ2-4
CASSLAGGDQNEQFF,TGTGCCAGCAGTTTAGCGGGAGGCGACCAAAATGAGCAGTTCTTC,TRBV28,-,TRBD2,TRBJ2-1
CASSVGIGVQGPGGYTF,TGTGCCAGCAGCGTAGGTATCGGCGTGCAGGGGCCGGGTGGCTACACCTTC,TRBV9,-,-,TRBJ1-2
CSAATAGVGYNEQFF,TGCAGCGCCGCGACAGCGGGAGTAGGGTACAATGAGCAGTTCTTC,TRBV29-1,-,TRBD2,TRBJ2-1
CASSKQMNTEAFF,TGTGCCAGCAGCAAGCAGATGAACACTGAAGCTTTCTTT,TRBV21-1,-,-,TRBJ1-1
CASTEDSNQPQHF,TGTGCCAGCACCGAGGATAGCAATCAGCCCCAGCATTTT,TRBV6-5,-,-,TRBJ1-5
CASSTRQGESYGYTF,TGCGCCAGCAGCACCAGACAGGGCGAGTCCTATGGCTACACCTTC,TRBV5-1,-,TRBD1,TRBJ1-2
CASSLGAGYNEQFF,TGTGCCAGCAGTTTGGGAGCGGGGTACAATGAGCAGTTCTTC,TRBV28,-,TRBD2,TRBJ2-1
CASNVGGATNEKLFF,TGTGCCAGCAACGTCGGGGGGGCAACTAATGAAAAACTGTTTTTT,TRBV2,-,-,TRBJ1-4
CASSHEGLAVGDTQYF,TGCGCCAGCAGCCACGAGGGACTAGCAGTAGGAGATACGCAGTATTTT,TRBV5-1,-,TRBD2,TRBJ2-3
CATSKRTVGGYTF,TGTGCCACCAGCAAAAGGACAGTGGGTGGCTACACCTTC,TRBV15,-,-,TRBJ1-2
CASSSGAGGYTF,TGTGCCAGCAGTTCTGGGGCGGGAGGCTACACCTTC,TRBV6-6,-,-,TRBJ1-2
CASSSALQGALQPQHF,TGTGCCAGCAGTTCGGCACTACAGGGGGCTTTACAGCCCCAGCATTTT,TRBV5-6,once,TRBD1,TRBJ1-5
CASSAPGLAGETQYF,TGTGCCAGCAGCGCCCCGGGACTAGCGGGTGAGACCCAGTACTTC,TRBV9,-,TRBD2,TRBJ2-5
CASSVKEGYTEAFF,TGTGCCAGCAGTGTAAAGGAGGGTTACACTGAAGCTTTCTTT,TRBV2,-,-,TRBJ1-1
CASSLDRETEKLFF,TGTGCCAGCAGCCTCGACAGGGAGACCGAAAAACTGTTTTTT,TRBV14,-,TRBD1,TRBJ1-4
CASSYSSQGEKTF,TGTGCCAGCAGTTACTCTTCGCAGGGCGAAAAAACCTTC,TRBV6-6,-,-,TRBJ1-2
CASSLASLDTQYF,TGTGCCAGTAGTCTGGCCTCCCTAGATACGCAGTATTTT,TRBV19,-,-,TRBJ2-3
CASSPHNKEFRGYNEQFF,TGCGCCAGCAGCCCACATAACAAAGAATTTCGAGGCTACAATGAGCAGTTCTTC,TRBV4-1,-,-,TRBJ2-1
CASSFGNTGELFF,TGCGCCAGCAGCTTCGGGAACACCGGGGAGCTGTTTTTT,TRBV5-1,few,-,TRBJ2-2
CASSKAAADNEKLFF,TGTGCCAGCAGCAAGGCGGCGGCAGATAATGAAAAACTGTTTTTT,TRBV5-5,-,-,TRBJ1-4